This T cell receptor (beta chain) was recovered during a study of blood T cell repertoires in COVID-19. Overall study: In each case, the material was cDNA or gDNA derived from T cells, B-cell-depleted T cells, or PBMCs.

V lost 4 bases and J 2 bases, leaving 11 bases between the germline ends. Per the germline V gene, CDR1 is KGHSH and CDR2 is LQKENI. This CDR3 comprises 14 residues. Libraries were prepared by immunoSEQ multiplex PCR; TCRdb keeps only in-frame clonotypes and omits some of them. Of around 240,000 clones listed, about 87% are singletons. Individuals aged roughly 18 to 95 years were recruited from roughly 22 US areas. In assigning cohorts, the study relied on participant-reported clinical history. Those designated as exposed participants met a COVID-19 case within 2 weeks before study entry. Input material: PBMCs or T cells enriched from blood (not recorded which). This chain connects TRBV18 to TRBJ1-1, with D possibly matching TRBD1 (5 bases). The sequence was obtained from a man in his fifties or sixties who had been exposed to COVID-19. In nucleotides, the CDR3 is TGTGCCAGCTCACAATCCCAGGGCAACACTGAAGCTTTCTTT. It encodes CASSQSQGNTEAFF.